This is a list of T cell receptor beta chains from one sample in a study of cytomegalovirus exposure and HLA in healthy donors. The protocol was immunoSEQ multiplex PCR, while the TCRdb copy is restricted to in-frame clones and leaves out a portion. The sample records approximately 150,000 clones, about four fifths being singletons. The sample taken for sequencing was PBMCs. The receptors originated from a woman between 18 and 29 years old in good health and CMV-seropositive. The CDR3 runs from the conserved cysteine through the conserved F or W. Each record gives: D gene, V gene, J gene, clone size, CDR3 DNA, CDR3 protein. D genes are given only for firm matches. Size is omitted from some rows. Given values are once, few, many or a class for expanded clones.

NA,TRBV7-9,TRBJ1-1,NA,TGTGCCAGCAGCTTAGACTCGGGTGGCGGGGCTTTCTTT,CASSLDSGGGAFF
NA,TRBV7-2,TRBJ2-7,NA,TGTGCCAGCAGCTTAGAAAGCGGGCCCTACGAGCAGTACTTC,CASSLESGPYEQYF
NA,TRBV2,TRBJ2-2,once,TGTGCCAGCAGTACTTGGGGGCCGAACACCGGGGAGCTGTTTTTT,CASSTWGPNTGELFF
TRBD2,TRBV11-2,TRBJ2-5,NA,TGTGCCAGCAGCCCTCCTCCAGCGGGGGTACAAGAGACCCAGTACTTC,CASSPPPAGVQETQYF
NA,TRBV6-1,TRBJ1-6,NA,TGTGCCAGCAGTGAAGGGGAGAATTCACCCCTCCACTTT,CASSEGENSPLHF
TRBD1,TRBV28,TRBJ1-6,NA,TGTGCCAGCGGGACAGGGTACTTGGCCCTCCACTTT,CASGTGYLALHF
TRBD1,TRBV5-3,TRBJ2-7,NA,TGTGCCAGAAGCTTGGGGACAGGGGGCGCGTACGAGCAGTACTTC,CARSLGTGGAYEQYF
TRBD1,TRBV11-2,TRBJ1-5,once,TGTGCCAGCAGCAAAAACAGGGGTAGCAATCAGCCCCAGCATTTT,CASSKNRGSNQPQHF
TRBD1,TRBV5-1,TRBJ2-4,NA,TGCGCCAGCAGCCAGGGACAGCTAGCCAAAAACATTCAGTACTTC,CASSQGQLAKNIQYF
TRBD1,TRBV29-1,TRBJ2-1,NA,TGCAGCGTTAGTTCTGGACAGGGATCCTACAATGAGCAGTTCTTC,CSVSSGQGSYNEQFF
TRBD1,TRBV5-1,TRBJ2-5,NA,TGCGCCAGCAGCTTGGGGGACAGCCAAGAGACCCAGTACTTC,CASSLGDSQETQYF
TRBD2,TRBV7-8,TRBJ2-7,NA,TGTGCCAGCAGCTTAAACGGGGGGGTCTCCTACGAGCAGTACTTC,CASSLNGGVSYEQYF
NA,TRBV2,TRBJ1-2,NA,TGTGCCAGCAACCTACGGCCAGGGAAGGCCGAGTATGGCTACACCTTC,CASNLRPGKAEYGYTF
TRBD1,TRBV11-2,TRBJ1-2,NA,TGTGCCAGCAGCACCTATCGAGGGACAGGCCTTAACTATGGCTACACCTTC,CASSTYRGTGLNYGYTF
TRBD2,TRBV6-6,TRBJ2-1,NA,TGTGCCAGCAGAACTAGCGGGGGGGCCAGTGAGCAGTTCTTC,CASRTSGGASEQFF
NA,TRBV20-1,TRBJ2-7,NA,TGCAGTGCCTCCCGGTCCTACGAGCAGTACTTC,CSASRSYEQYF
NA,TRBV6-5,TRBJ1-1,once,TGTGCCAGCAGTCCACGGGGTAGCGGCGCTGAAGCTTTCTTT,CASSPRGSGAEAFF
NA,TRBV5-6,TRBJ2-7,NA,TGTGCCAGCAGCTTGATTCTTACAGGGCAGTTTTCCTACGAGCAGTACTTC,CASSLILTGQFSYEQYF
NA,TRBV7-9,TRBJ2-7,few,TGTGCCAGCACCGGCAGGGTCGTCTCCTACGAGCAGTACTTC,CASTGRVVSYEQYF
NA,TRBV5-7,TRBJ2-1,NA,TGTGCCAGCAGCCCCGACATCCCAAAATTCAATGAGCAGTTCTTC,CASSPDIPKFNEQFF
NA,TRBV10-3,TRBJ2-5,NA,TGTGCCATCAGTGAGTCGGAAATGGGGGGAGATGGACAAGAGACCCAGTACTTC,CAISESEMGGDGQETQYF
NA,TRBV7-9,TRBJ1-4,NA,TGTGCCAGCTCACCCGCGGGGGTCGGTGAAAAACTGTTTTTT,CASSPAGVGEKLFF
NA,TRBV29-1,TRBJ2-2,NA,TGCAGCGTTGAAGCTTCAGGGGTGAACACCGGGGAGCTGTTTTTT,CSVEASGVNTGELFF
TRBD1,TRBV5-1,TRBJ2-4,NA,TGCGCCAGCAGTTCCGGGACAGGGAGAAACATTCAGTACTTC,CASSSGTGRNIQYF
NA,TRBV11-2,TRBJ2-3,few,TGTGCCAGCAGCCCCTCCACAGATACGCAGTATTTT,CASSPSTDTQYF
NA,TRBV5-1,TRBJ2-2,NA,TGCGCCAGCAGCTTCTCTCCGGGGGAGCTGTTTTTT,CASSFSPGELFF
NA,TRBV6-4,TRBJ2-1,NA,TGTGCCAGCAGTGACTTCTACAGGAGAGCCTACAATGAGCAGTTCTTC,CASSDFYRRAYNEQFF
NA,TRBV4-2,TRBJ2-6,NA,TGTGCCAGCAGCCAAGATCCCCCTCCTATCCAGGGGGGCTCCTCTGGGGCCAACGTCCTGACTTTC,CASSQDPPPIQGGSSGANVLTF
NA,TRBV1,TRBJ1-3,NA,TGCACCAGCAGCTACAGCCAGCAGTTCATAGCTGGAAACACCATATATTTT,CTSSYSQQFIAGNTIYF
TRBD1,TRBV6-1,TRBJ2-2,NA,TGTGCCAGCAGTGTCGACAGGGGACCCCGGGACGGGGAGCTGTTTTTT,CASSVDRGPRDGELFF
NA,TRBV15,TRBJ2-5,NA,TGTGCCACCAGCATTGGTGGCCAGGGAGGAGAGACCCAGTACTTC,CATSIGGQGGETQYF
TRBD1,TRBV5-1,TRBJ2-7,NA,TGCGCCAGCAGCTCCCGGACAGGGTATAATAGGGACGAGCAGTACTTC,CASSSRTGYNRDEQYF
TRBD2,TRBV12-5,TRBJ2-3,NA,TGTGCTAGTGCCCCAATGGGCGGGGGATCGCGGGATACGCAGTATTTT,CASAPMGGGSRDTQYF
NA,TRBV6-1,TRBJ2-1,NA,TGTGCCAGCAGTGTAACAGGGTACGAGCAGTTCTTC,CASSVTGYEQFF
TRBD2,TRBV5-4,TRBJ2-1,NA,TGTGCCAGCAGCTTGGAAGCGGGGAACAATGAGCAGTTCTTC,CASSLEAGNNEQFF
NA,TRBV29-1,TRBJ1-1,NA,TGCAGCGGTTTGAGGAACACTGAAGCTTTCTTT,CSGLRNTEAFF
TRBD2,TRBV29-1,TRBJ2-7,few,TGCAGCGTCGGCGGGGGGGCCCACTACGAGCAGTACTTC,CSVGGGAHYEQYF
TRBD1,TRBV6-5,TRBJ1-2,NA,TGTGCCAGCAGCCGCAATAGGGACAGACGAGGCTACACCTTC,CASSRNRDRRGYTF
NA,TRBV14,TRBJ1-4,NA,TGTGCCAGCAGCCAGAGTTGGGAAAAACTGTTTTTT,CASSQSWEKLFF
NA,TRBV7-2,TRBJ2-7,NA,TGTGCCAGCAGCCCCGAGGGTGTGGCCCCTCCCTACGAGCAGTACTTC,CASSPEGVAPPYEQYF
NA,TRBV11-1,TRBJ2-5,NA,TGTGCCAGCAGCCCCCGGGGGTGGCGAAGGGTAGAGACCCAGTACTTC,CASSPRGWRRVETQYF
NA,TRBV9,TRBJ2-5,NA,TGTGCCAGCAGCGTAGGAGGGCTGGGGACCCAGTACTTC,CASSVGGLGTQYF
TRBD1,TRBV10-3,TRBJ2-3,NA,TGTGCCATCAGTGATCCTGTCCGCCGACAGGGCTCTCGAGGAGATACGCAGTATTTT,CAISDPVRRQGSRGDTQYF
TRBD1,TRBV6-1,TRBJ1-1,NA,TGTGCCAGCAGTGAAGACAGGGGCAGTACTGAAGCTTTCTTT,CASSEDRGSTEAFF
NA,TRBV7-6,TRBJ2-6,NA,TGTGCCAGCAGCCCGGGTGGCTCTGGGGCCAACGTCCTGACTTTC,CASSPGGSGANVLTF
NA,TRBV9,TRBJ2-5,NA,TGTGCCAGCAGCGTAGGGCCCCAAGAGACCCAGTACTTC,CASSVGPQETQYF
TRBD2,TRBV7-9,TRBJ2-1,NA,TGTGCCAGCAGCTTTACTAGCGGGGGCCCGGGCAGTTACAATGAGCAGTTCTTC,CASSFTSGGPGSYNEQFF